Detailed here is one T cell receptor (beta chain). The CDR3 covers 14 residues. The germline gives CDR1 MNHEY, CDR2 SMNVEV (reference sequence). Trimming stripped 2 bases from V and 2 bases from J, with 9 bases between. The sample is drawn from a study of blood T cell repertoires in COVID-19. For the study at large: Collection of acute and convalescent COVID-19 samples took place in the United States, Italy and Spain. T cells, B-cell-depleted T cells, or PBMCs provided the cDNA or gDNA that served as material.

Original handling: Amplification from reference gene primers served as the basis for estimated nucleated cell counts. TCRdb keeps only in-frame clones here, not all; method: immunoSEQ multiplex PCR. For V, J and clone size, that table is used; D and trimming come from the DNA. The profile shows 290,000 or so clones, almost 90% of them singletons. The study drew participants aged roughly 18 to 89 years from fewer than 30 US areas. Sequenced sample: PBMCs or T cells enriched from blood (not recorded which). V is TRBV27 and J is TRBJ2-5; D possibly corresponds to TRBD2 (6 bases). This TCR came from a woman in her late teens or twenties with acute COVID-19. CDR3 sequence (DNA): TGTGCCAGCAGTTTACGGCGGGATCAAGAGACCCAGTACTTC. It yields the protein CASSLRRDQETQYF.